This TCR beta chain was sequenced during a study of identical twins. Study outcomes and limitations: The study found weaker excess twin sharing in beta out-of-frame sequences.

This CDR3 has 19 residues. V lost 3 bases to trimming and J lost 0 bases, with 21 bases between them. The germline gives CDR1 SGHRS, CDR2 YFSETQ. This clonotype occurred a few times. No antigen is known for it. A universal primer site was created by template switching, with the cDNA bearing unique molecular identifiers. TCRdb reprocessed the 5' RACE reads with MiXCR, giving one entry per CDR3 protein. The table shows 420,000 or so distinct CDR3 sequences, with approximately 17% occurring only once. The sample was naive T cells sorted from blood. This sequence originates from a man aged 45 to 65 in good health. This chain uses TRBV5-1 with TRBJ2-2; D perhaps matches TRBD2 (6 bases). The CDR3 loop is CASSSPGLRITSNTGELFF. The CDR3 DNA sequence: TGCGCCAGCAGCTCCCCGGGACTGAGGATTACCTCGAACACCGGGGAGCTGTTTTTT.